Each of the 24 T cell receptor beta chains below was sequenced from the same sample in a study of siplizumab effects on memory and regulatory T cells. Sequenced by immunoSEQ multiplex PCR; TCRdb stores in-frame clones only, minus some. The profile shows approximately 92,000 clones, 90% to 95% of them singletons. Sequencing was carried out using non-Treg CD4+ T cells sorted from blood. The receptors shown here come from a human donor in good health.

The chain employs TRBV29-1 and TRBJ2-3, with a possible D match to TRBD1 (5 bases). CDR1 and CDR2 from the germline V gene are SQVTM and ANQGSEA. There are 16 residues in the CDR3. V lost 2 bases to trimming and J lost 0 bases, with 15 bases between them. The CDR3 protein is CSVERGHQSSTDTQYF. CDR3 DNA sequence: TGCAGCGTTGAAAGGGGCCACCAATCGAGCACAGATACGCAGTATTTT.

The CDR3 nucleotides are TGTGCCAGCAGCTTAGATAGGGGCCGTATGACAGGGGGGAACACTGAAGCTTTCTTT. It encodes CASSLDRGRMTGGNTEAFF. V gene TRBV11-2 combines with J gene TRBJ1-1, with TRBD1 matching over 9 bases. Germline V gene lookup returns CDR1 SGHAT and CDR2 FQNNGV. Trimming at V came to 0 bases and at J to 1 base, leaving 12 bases not matched to a gene. The length of the CDR3 is 19 residues.

Here the CDR3 reads CASSKTFLGYTF. CDR3 sequence (DNA): TGTGCCAGTAGTAAGACTTTCCTCGGCTACACCTTC. The gene calls are TRBV19 and TRBJ1-2; D unclear. The CDR3 sequence is 12 residues long. Between the trimmed V and J ends, which lost 4 bases and 8 bases, there was a span of 11 bases. In germline, CDR1 is LNHDA, CDR2 SQIVND (reference sequence).

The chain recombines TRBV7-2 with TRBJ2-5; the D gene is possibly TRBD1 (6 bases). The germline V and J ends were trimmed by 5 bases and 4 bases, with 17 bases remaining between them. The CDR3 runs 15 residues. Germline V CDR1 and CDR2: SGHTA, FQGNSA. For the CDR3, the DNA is TGTGCCAGCAGCCCCCCCTCGTTCAGGGGAGAGACCCAGTACTTC. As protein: CASSPPSFRGETQYF. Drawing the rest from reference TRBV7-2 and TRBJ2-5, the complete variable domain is GAGVSQSPSNKVTEKGKDVELRCDPISGHTALYWYRQSLGQGLEFLIYFQGNSAPDKSGLPSDRFSAERTGGSVSTLTIQRTQQEDSAVYLCASSPPSFRGETQYFGPGTRLLVL.

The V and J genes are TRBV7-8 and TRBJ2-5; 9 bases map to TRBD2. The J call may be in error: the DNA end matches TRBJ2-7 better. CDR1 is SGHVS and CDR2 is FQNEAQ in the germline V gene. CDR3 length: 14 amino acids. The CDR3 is CASRVSGRTYEQYF. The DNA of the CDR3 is TGTGCCAGCAGGGTTAGCGGGAGAACCTACGAGCAGTACTTC.

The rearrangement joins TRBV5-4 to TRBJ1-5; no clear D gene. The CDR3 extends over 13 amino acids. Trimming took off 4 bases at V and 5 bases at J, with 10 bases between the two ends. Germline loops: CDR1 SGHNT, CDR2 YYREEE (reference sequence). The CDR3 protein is CASSQDRHQPQHF. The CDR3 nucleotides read TGTGCCAGCAGCCAAGATCGTCATCAGCCCCAGCATTTT.

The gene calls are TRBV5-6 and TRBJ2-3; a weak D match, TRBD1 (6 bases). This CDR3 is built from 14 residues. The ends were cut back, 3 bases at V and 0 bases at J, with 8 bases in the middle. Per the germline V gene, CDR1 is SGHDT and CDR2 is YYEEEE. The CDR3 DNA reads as TGTGCCAGCAGCTGGACAGCGAGCACAGATACGCAGTATTTT. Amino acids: CASSWTASTDTQYF.

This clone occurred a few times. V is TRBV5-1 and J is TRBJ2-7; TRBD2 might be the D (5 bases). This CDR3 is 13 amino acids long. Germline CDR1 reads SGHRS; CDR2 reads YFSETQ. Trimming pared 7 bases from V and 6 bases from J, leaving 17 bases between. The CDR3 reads CASRDLGVTEQYF. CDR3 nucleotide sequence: TGCGCCAGCCGGGATCTAGGTGTAACCGAGCAGTACTTC. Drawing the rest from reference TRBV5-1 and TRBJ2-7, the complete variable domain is KAGVTQTPRYLIKTRGQQVTLSCSPISGHRSVSWYQQTPGQGLQFLFEYFSETQRNKGNFPGRFSGRQFSNSRSEMNVSTLELGDSALYLCASRDLGVTEQYFGPGTRLTVT.

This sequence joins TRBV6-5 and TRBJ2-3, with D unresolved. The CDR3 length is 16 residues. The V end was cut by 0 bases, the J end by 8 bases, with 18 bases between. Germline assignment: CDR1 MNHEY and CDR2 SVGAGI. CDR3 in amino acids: CASSYSTGRSKVTQYF. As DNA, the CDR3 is TGTGCCAGCAGTTACTCGACGGGCAGGTCTAAGGTTACGCAGTATTTT.

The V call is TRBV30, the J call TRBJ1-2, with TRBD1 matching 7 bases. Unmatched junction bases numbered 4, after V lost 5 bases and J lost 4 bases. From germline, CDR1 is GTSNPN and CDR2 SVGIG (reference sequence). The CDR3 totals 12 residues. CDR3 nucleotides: TGTGCCTGGGACAGGGATTTCTATGGCTACACCTTC. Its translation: CAWDRDFYGYTF.

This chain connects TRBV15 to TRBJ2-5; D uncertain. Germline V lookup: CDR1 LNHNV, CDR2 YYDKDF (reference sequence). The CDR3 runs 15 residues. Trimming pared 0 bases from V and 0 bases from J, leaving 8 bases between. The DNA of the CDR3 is TGTGCCACCAGCAGAGATGGTCAGTACCAAGAGACCCAGTACTTC. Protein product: CATSRDGQYQETQYF.

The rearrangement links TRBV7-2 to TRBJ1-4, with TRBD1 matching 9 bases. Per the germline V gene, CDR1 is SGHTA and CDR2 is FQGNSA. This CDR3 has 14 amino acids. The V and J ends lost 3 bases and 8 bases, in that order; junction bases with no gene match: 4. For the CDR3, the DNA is TGTGCCAGCAGCTTTGACAGGGGGAACGAAAAACTGTTTTTT. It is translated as CASSFDRGNEKLFF.

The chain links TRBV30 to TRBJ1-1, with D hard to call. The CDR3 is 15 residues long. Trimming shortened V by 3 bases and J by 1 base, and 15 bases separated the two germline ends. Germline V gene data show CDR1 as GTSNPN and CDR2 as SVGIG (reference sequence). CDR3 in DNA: TGTGCCTGGAGCTGGTCGAGCAGAAAGAACACTGAAGCTTTCTTT. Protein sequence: CAWSWSSRKNTEAFF.

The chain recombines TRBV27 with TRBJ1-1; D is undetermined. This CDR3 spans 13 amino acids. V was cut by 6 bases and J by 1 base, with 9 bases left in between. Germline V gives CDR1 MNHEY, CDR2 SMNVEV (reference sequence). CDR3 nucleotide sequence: TGTGCCAGCAGCCCTCGGCGGAACACTGAAGCTTTCTTT. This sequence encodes CASSPRRNTEAFF.

The CDR3 loop reads CASSPLTYPLALGTGELFF. In nucleotides, the CDR3 is TGTGCCAGCAGCCCACTCACTTACCCCCTAGCATTGGGCACCGGGGAGCTGTTTTTT. The rearrangement uses TRBV7-9 and TRBJ2-2, with TRBD2 as a possible D gene (5 bases). Germline V lookup: CDR1 SEHNR, CDR2 FQNEAQ (reference sequence). Between the trimmed V and J ends, which lost 5 bases and 4 bases, there was a span of 26 bases. The CDR3 is made up of 19 amino acids.

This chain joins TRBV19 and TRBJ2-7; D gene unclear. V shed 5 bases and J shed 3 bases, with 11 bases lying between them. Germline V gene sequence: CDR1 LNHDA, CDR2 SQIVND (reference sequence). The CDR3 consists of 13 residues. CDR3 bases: TGTGCCAGTAGTCTCAGCAAGAGCTACGAGCAGTACTTC. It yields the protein CASSLSKSYEQYF.

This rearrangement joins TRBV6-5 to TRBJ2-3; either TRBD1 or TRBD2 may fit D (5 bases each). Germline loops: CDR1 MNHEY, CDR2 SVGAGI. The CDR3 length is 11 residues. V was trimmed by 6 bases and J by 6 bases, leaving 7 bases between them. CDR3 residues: CASSWGDTQYF. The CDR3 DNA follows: TGTGCCAGCAGCTGGGGGGATACGCAGTATTTT.

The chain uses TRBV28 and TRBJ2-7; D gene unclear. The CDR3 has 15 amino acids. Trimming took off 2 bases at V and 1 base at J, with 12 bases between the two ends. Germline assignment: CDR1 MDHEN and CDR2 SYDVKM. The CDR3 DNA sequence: TGTGCCAGCAGTTTAACAGTTATGAGTTCCTACGAGCAGTACTTC. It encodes CASSLTVMSSYEQYF.

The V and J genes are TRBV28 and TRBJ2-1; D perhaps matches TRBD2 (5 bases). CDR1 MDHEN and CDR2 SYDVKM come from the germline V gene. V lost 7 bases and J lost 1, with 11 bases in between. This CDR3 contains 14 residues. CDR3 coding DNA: TGTGCCAGCAATTATGGCGGGTCCTACAATGAGCAGTTCTTC. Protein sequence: CASNYGGSYNEQFF.

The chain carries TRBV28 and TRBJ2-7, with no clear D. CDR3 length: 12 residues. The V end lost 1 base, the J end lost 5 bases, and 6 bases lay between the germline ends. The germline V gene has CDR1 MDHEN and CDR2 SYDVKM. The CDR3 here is CASSLLGNEQYF. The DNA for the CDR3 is TGTGCCAGCAGTTTATTGGGAAACGAGCAGTACTTC. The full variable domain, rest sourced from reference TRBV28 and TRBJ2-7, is DVKVTQSSRYLVKRTGEKVFLECVQDMDHENMFWYRQDPGLGLRLIYFSYDVKMKEKGDIPEGYSVSREKKERFSLILESASTNQTSMYLCASSLLGNEQYFGPGTRLTVT.

Here the CDR3 reads CASSLGVLSNQPQHF. Written as DNA, the CDR3 is TGTGCCAGCAGTTTAGGAGTCCTGAGCAATCAGCCCCAGCATTTT. The gene calls are TRBV27 and TRBJ1-5; D gene uncertain. The CDR3 is 15 residues long. Germline-derived CDR1 and CDR2 are MNHEY and SMNVEV (reference sequence). V shed 2 bases and J shed 1 base, with 9 bases lying between them.

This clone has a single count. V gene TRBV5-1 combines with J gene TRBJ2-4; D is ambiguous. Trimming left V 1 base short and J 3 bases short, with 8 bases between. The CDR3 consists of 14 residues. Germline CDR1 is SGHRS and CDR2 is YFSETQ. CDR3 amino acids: CASSLPGSKNIQYF. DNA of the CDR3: TGCGCCAGCAGCTTGCCCGGAAGCAAAAACATTCAGTACTTC.

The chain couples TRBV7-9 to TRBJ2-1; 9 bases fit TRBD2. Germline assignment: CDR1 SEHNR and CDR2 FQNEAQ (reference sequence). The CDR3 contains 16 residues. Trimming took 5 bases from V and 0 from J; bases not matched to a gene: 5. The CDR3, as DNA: TGTGCCAGCAGCCCCCATAGCGGGAGCTCCTACAATGAGCAGTTCTTC. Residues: CASSPHSGSSYNEQFF.

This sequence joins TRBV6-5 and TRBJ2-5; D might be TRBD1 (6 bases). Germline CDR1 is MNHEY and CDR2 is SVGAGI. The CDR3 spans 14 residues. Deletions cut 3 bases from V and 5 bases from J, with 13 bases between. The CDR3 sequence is CASSYGGQGETQYF. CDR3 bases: TGTGCCAGCAGTTATGGGGGCCAGGGTGAGACCCAGTACTTC.